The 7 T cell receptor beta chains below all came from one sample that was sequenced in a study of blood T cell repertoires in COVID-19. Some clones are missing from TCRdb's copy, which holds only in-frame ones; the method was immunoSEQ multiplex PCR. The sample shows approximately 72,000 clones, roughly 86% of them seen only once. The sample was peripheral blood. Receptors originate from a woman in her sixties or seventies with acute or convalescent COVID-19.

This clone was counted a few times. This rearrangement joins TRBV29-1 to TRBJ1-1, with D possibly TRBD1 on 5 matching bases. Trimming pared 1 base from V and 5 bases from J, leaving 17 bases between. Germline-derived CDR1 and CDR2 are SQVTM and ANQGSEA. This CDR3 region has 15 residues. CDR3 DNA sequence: TGCAGCGTTGAAGGCCCCCCCCAGGGAAAAACTGAAGCTTTCTTT. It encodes CSVEGPPQGKTEAFF.

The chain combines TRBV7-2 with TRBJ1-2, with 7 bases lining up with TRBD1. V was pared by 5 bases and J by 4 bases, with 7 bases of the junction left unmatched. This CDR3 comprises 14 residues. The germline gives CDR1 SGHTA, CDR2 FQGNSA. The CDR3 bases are TGTGCCAGCAGCCGGGACAGCTTCTTCTATGGCTACACCTTC. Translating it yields CASSRDSFFYGYTF.

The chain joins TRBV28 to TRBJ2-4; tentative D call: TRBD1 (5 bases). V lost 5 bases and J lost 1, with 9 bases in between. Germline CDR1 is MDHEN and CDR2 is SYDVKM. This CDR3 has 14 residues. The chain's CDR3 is CASSLGHAKNIQYF. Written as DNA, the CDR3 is TGTGCCAGCAGTCTAGGACATGCCAAAAACATTCAGTACTTC.

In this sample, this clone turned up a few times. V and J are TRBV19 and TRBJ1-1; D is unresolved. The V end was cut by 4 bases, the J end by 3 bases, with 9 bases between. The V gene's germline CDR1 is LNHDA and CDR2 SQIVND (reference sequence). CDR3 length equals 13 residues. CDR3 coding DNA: TGTGCCAGTAGTAATAGCCGGGACACTGAAGCTTTCTTT. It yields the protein CASSNSRDTEAFF.

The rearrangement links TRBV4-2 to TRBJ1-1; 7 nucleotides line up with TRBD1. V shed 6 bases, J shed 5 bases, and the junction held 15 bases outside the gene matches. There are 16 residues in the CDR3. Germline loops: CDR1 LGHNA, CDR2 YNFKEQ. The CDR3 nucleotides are TGTGCCAGCAGGGGACGGGACAGTACTTATGAGACTGAAGCTTTCTTT. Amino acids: CASRGRDSTYETEAFF.

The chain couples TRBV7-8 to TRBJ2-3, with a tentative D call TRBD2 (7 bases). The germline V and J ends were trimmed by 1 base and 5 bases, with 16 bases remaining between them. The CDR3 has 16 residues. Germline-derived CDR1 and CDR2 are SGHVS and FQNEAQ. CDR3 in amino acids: CASSLVTGGSGDTQYF. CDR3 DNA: TGTGCCAGCAGCTTAGTAACGGGGGGCTCGGGAGATACGCAGTATTTT.

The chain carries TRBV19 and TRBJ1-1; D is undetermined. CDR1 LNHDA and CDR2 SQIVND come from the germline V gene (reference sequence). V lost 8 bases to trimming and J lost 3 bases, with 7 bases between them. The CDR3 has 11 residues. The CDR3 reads CASSTDTEAFF. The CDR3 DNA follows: TGTGCCAGTTCAACGGACACTGAAGCTTTCTTT.